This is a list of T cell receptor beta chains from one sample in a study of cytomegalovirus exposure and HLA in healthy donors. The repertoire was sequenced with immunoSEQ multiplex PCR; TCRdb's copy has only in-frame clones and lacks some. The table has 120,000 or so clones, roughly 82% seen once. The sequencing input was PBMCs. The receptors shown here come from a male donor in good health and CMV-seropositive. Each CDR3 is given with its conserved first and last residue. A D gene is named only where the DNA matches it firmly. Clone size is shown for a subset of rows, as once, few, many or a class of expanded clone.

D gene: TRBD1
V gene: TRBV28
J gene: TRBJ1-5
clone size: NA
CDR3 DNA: TGTGCCAGCAGGGCAGGGACAGGGGGCAAGAGCAATCAGCCCCAGCATTTT
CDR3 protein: CASRAGTGGKSNQPQHF

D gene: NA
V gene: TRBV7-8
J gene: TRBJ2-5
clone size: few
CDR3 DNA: TGTGCCAGCAGCTTAGCGGTCAGGATATGGGAGACCCAGTACTTC
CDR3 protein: CASSLAVRIWETQYF

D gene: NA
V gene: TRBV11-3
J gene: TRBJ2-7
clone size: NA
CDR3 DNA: TGTGCCAGCAGCTTTTCCGGCTACGAGCAGTACTTC
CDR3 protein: CASSFSGYEQYF

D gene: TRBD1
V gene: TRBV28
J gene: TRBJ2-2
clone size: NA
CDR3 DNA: TGTGCCAGCAGATGGGGGGGGACAGGGGTACGCTTAAGCGGCGGGGAGCTGTTTTTT
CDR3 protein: CASRWGGTGVRLSGGELFF

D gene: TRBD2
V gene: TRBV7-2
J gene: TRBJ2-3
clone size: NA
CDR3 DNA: TGTGCCAGCAGCTTAGTGCCGCGGGAGGGATTGGATACGCAGTATTTT
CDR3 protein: CASSLVPREGLDTQYF

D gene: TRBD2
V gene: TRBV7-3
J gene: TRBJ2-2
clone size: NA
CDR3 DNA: TGTGCCAGCAGCTTCTCGGGCGGGAGTGTCACCGGGGAGCTGTTTTTT
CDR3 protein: CASSFSGGSVTGELFF

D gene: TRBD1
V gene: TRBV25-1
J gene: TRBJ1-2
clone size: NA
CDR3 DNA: TGTGCCAGCAGTGCCCGACAGGGACGGGGATATGGCTACACCTTC
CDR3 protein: CASSARQGRGYGYTF

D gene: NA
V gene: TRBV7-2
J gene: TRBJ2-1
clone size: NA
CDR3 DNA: TGTGCCAGCAGCTCGAACCTAGGTGCTGAGCAGTTCTTC
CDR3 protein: CASSSNLGAEQFF

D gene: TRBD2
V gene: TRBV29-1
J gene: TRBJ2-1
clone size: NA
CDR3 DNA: TGCAGCGTTGAAGGGGGGACTAGCGGTCTAAATGAGCAGTTCTTC
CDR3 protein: CSVEGGTSGLNEQFF

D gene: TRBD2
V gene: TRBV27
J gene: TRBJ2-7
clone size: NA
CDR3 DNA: TGTGCCAGCAGTTTATCCCATCCGGGTGCGGGGGCCTACGAGCAGTACTTC
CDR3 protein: CASSLSHPGAGAYEQYF

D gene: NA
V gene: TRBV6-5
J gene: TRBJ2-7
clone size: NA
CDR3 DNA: TGTGCCAGCAGTTATGACGGGACTGACTTCTACGAGCAGTACTTC
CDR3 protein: CASSYDGTDFYEQYF

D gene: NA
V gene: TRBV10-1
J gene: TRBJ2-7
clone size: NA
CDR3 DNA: TGCGCCAGGACAAAACGAGGTGGAGGGACGGACGTCCACGAGCAGTACTTC
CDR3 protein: CARTKRGGGTDVHEQYF

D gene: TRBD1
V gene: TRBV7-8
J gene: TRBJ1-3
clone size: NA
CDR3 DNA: TGTGCCAGCAGCTATGACAGGGGTGTTGGGAACACCATATATTTT
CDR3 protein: CASSYDRGVGNTIYF

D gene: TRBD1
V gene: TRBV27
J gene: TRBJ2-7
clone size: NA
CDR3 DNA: TGTGCCAGCAGTTTATTTGGCCCGGGACAGGGTTTCTACGAGCAGTACTTC
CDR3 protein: CASSLFGPGQGFYEQYF

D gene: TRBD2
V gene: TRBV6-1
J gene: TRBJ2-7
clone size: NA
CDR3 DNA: TGTGCCAGCAGTGAACCGGGACTAGCGGAGTACGAGCAGTACTTC
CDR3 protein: CASSEPGLAEYEQYF

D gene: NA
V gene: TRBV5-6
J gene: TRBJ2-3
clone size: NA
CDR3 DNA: TGTGCCAGCATCCGCCGGGGGAGCACAGATACGCAGTATTTT
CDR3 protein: CASIRRGSTDTQYF

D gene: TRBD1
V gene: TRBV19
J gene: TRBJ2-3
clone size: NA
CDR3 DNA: TGTGCCAGTAGTAACGGCTACGGACAGGGGGCCACAGATACGCAGTATTTT
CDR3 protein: CASSNGYGQGATDTQYF

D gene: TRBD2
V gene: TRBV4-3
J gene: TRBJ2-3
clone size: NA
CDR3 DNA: TGCGCCAGCAGCCAACGGGAGGGCCTCTATGGTGATACGCAGTATTTT
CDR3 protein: CASSQREGLYGDTQYF

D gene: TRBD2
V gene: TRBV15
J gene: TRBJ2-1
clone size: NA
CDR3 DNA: TGTGCCACCAGCAGATTGGGAGGGCGGGACAATGAGCAGTTCTTC
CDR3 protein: CATSRLGGRDNEQFF

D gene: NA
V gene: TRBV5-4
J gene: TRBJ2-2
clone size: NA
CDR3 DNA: TGTGCCAGCAGCTTGACAGGAGTGGCGCCCGGGGAGCTGTTTTTT
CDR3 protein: CASSLTGVAPGELFF

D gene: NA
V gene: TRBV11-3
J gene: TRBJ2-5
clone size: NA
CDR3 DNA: TGTGCCAGCAGCTTATCGCGGGTAGAGACCCAGTACTTC
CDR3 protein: CASSLSRVETQYF

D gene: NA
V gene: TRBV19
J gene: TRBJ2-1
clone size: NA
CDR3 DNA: TGTGCCAGTAGTATACCCAGGGCCGGTGAGCAGTTCTTC
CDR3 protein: CASSIPRAGEQFF

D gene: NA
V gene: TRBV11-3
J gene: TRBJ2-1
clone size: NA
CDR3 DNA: TGTGCCAGCAGCCCCGGGTCGAGGGGGACCTACAATGAGCAGTTCTTC
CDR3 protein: CASSPGSRGTYNEQFF

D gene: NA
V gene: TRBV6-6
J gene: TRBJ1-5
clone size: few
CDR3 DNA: TGTGCCAGCAGTCCGAACAGGGTCACCAATCAGCCCCAGCATTTT
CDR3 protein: CASSPNRVTNQPQHF

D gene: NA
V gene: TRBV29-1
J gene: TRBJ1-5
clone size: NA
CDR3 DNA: TGCAGCACCTCTGACAGTCTAAATCAGCCCCAGCATTTT
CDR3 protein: CSTSDSLNQPQHF

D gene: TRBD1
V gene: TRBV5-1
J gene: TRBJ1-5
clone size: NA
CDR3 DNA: TGCGCCAGCAGCTTAAGACAGGGCGGTCAGCCCCAGCATTTT
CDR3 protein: CASSLRQGGQPQHF

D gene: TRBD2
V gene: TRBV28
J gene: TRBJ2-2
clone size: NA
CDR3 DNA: TGTGCCAGCAGTCTATCGGGACTAGCGGGGAACACCGGGGAGCTGTTTTTT
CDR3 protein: CASSLSGLAGNTGELFF

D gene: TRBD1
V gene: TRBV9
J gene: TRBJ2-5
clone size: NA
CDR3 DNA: TGTGCCAGCAGCGTACAGGGGGCTACTGACCGAGAGACCCAGTACTTC
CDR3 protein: CASSVQGATDRETQYF

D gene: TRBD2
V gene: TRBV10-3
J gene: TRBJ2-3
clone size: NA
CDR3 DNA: TGTGCCATCAGTGAGTCTACAGCGGGAGGAGCAGATACGCAGTATTTT
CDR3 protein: CAISESTAGGADTQYF

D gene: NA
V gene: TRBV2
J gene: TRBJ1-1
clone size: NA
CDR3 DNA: TGTGCCAGCAATCGAGACGGGGGAACTGAAGCTTTCTTT
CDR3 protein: CASNRDGGTEAFF

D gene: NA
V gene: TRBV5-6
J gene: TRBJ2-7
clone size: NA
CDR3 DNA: TGTGCCAGCAGCTTTAAAGGGAGCGAGCAGTACTTC
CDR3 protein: CASSFKGSEQYF

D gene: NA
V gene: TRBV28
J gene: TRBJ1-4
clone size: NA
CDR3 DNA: TGTGCCAGCAGTTTAATAGGGAGGGGGATGGAAAAACTGTTTTTT
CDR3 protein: CASSLIGRGMEKLFF

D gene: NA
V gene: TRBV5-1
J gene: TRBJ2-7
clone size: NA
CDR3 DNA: TGCGCCAGCAGCCCTAGAATCGCCCGGGTGGATCTACGCGAGCAGTACTTC
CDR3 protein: CASSPRIARVDLREQYF

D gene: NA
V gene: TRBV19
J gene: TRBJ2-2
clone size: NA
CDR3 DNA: TGTGCCAGTAGTCCAACGACACGATACACCGGGGAGCTGTTTTTT
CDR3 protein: CASSPTTRYTGELFF

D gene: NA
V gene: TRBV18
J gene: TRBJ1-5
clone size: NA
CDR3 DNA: TGTGCCAGCTCGCGCAACAGAGTTCAGCCCCAGCATTTT
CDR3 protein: CASSRNRVQPQHF

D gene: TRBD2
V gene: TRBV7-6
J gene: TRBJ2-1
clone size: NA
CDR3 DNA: TGTGCCAGCAGCTTAGCTGTCCCAACGGGGGGGTCCAATGAGCAGTTCTTC
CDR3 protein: CASSLAVPTGGSNEQFF

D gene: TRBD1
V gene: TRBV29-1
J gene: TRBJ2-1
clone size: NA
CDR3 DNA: TGCAGCGTGAGACAGGGGGCCGACAATGAGCAGTTCTTC
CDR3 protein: CSVRQGADNEQFF

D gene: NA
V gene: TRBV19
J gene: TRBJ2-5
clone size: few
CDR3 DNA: TGTGCCAGTAGTATAAGTACGGGAACCGGGGAGACCCAGTACTTC
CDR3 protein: CASSISTGTGETQYF

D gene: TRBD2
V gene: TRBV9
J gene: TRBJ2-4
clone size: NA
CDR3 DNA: TGTGCCAGCAGCCCTCAAGGGAGGCTAGCGGGAAACAGTCAGTACTTC
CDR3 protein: CASSPQGRLAGNSQYF

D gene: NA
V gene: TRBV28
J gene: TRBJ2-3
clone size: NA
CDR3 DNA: TGTGCCAGCAGCTTTACAGGGCTTTCAGATACGCAGTATTTT
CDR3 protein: CASSFTGLSDTQYF

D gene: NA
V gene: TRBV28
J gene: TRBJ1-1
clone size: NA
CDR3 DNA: TGTGCCAGCAGTTTTGGACTTCCGGGACTGGACACTGAAGCTTTCTTT
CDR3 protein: CASSFGLPGLDTEAFF

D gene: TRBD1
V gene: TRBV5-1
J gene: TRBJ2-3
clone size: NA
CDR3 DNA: TGCGCCAGCAGTGACGACAGGGGTGCAGATACGCAGTATTTT
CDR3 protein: CASSDDRGADTQYF

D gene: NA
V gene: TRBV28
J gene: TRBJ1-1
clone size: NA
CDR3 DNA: TGTGCCAGCAGTTCCTCCGGGGGGCGGATGGAAGCTTTCTTT
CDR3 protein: CASSSSGGRMEAFF

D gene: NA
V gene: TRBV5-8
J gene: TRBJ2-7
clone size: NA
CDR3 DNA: TGTGCCAGCAGTCGGGGGAGACGTTTAGGCGAGCAGTACTTC
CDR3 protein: CASSRGRRLGEQYF

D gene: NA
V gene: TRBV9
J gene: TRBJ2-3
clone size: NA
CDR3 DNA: TGTGCCAGCAGCGTAGCAGGAGATACGCAGTATTTT
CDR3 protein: CASSVAGDTQYF

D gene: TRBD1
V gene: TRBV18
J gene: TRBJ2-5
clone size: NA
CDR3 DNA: TGTGCCAGCTCACCAGGGACAGGGCTCGAGACCCAGTACTTC
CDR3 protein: CASSPGTGLETQYF

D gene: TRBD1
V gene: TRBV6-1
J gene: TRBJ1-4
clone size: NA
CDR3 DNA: TGTGCCAGCAGAGGACAGGGGGCTGAAAAACTGTTTTTT
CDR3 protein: CASRGQGAEKLFF

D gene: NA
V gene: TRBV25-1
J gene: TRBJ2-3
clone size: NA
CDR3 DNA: TGTGCCAGCAGTGAAGTCCCAGGGTCGTTTGGCACAGATACGCAGTATTTT
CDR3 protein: CASSEVPGSFGTDTQYF

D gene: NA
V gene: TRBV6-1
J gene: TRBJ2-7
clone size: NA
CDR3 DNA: TGTGCCAGCAGTGAGAGACGGGGATCGGCCTACGAGCAGTACTTC
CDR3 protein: CASSERRGSAYEQYF

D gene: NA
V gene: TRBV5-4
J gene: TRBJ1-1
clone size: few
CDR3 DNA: TGTGCCAGCAGCCCGAACAGGGAAAAAGCTTTCTTT
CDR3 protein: CASSPNREKAFF

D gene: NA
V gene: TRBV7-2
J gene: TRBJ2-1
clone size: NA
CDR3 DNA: TGTGCCAGCAGCTTAGCGACGACAGGCGAGCAGTTCTTC
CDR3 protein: CASSLATTGEQFF

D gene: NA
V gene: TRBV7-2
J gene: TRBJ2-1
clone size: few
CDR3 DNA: TGTGCCAGCAGCTTGAGGGTTAGTGAGCAGTTCTTC
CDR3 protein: CASSLRVSEQFF

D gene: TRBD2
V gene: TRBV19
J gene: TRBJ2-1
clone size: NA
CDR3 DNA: TGTGCCAGTAGTATAGTAGTAGCGGGTTATGAGCAGTTCTTC
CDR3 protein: CASSIVVAGYEQFF

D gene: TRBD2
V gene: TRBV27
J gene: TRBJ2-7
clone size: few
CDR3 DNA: TGTGCCAGCAGTTTATCGTTACTAGCGGGGACCTACGAGCAGTACTTC
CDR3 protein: CASSLSLLAGTYEQYF

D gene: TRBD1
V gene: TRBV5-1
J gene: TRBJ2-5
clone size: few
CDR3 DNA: TGCGCCAGCAGCTTGGGGGGACAGGGAGGAGAGACCCAGTACTTC
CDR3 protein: CASSLGGQGGETQYF

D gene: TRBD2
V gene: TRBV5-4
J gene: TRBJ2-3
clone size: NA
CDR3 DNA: TGTGCCAGCAGCACGGGGGGGAGTAGCGGGAGGGCGGGCACAGATACGCAGTATTTT
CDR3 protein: CASSTGGSSGRAGTDTQYF

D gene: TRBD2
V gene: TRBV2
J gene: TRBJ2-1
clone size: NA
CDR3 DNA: TGTGCCAACTCAAGGGCGGGAGGGTTCAATGAGCAGTTCTTC
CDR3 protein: CANSRAGGFNEQFF

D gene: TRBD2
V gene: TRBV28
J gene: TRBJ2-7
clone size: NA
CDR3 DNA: TGTGCCAGCAGTTTGACACTAGCGGGAGGGCCCTGGTACGAGCAGTACTTC
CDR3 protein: CASSLTLAGGPWYEQYF

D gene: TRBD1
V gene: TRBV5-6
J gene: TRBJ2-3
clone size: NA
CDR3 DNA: TGTGCCAGCAGCCCGACAGGGGGGTCCACAGATACGCAGTATTTT
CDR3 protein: CASSPTGGSTDTQYF